This is a list of T cell receptor beta chains from one sample in a study of cytomegalovirus exposure and HLA in healthy donors. Generated by immunoSEQ multiplex PCR, the TCRdb table keeps only in-frame clones and is missing some. The table has about 200,000 clones, 77% seen once. The sequenced sample consisted of PBMCs. All receptors come from a woman in her twenties or thirties in good health and CMV-seropositive. CDR3s include the opening cysteine and the closing phenylalanine or tryptophan. The order of the fields is CDR3 protein, CDR3 DNA, J gene, V gene, D gene, clone size. A D gene is named only where the DNA matches it firmly. A row's size may be missing; if present it is once, few, many or a size class.

CASSTGEHGYTF | TGTGCCAGCAGTACAGGCGAACATGGCTACACCTTC | TRBJ1-2 | TRBV28 | . | .
CASSLVGVNMNTEAFF | TGTGCCAGCAGCCTAGTAGGGGTGAATATGAACACTGAAGCTTTCTTT | TRBJ1-1 | TRBV7-2 | . | .
CASSSSGQGNTEAFF | TGCGCCAGCAGCTCGTCTGGACAGGGAAACACTGAAGCTTTCTTT | TRBJ1-1 | TRBV5-1 | TRBD1 | .
CASSLWSGGLSNQPQHF | TGTGCCAGCAGCTTATGGTCAGGGGGATTGAGCAATCAGCCCCAGCATTTT | TRBJ1-5 | TRBV7-9 | TRBD1 | once
CASSPGQYEQYF | TGTGCCAGCTCACCAGGGCAGTACGAGCAGTACTTC | TRBJ2-7 | TRBV18 | . | few
CASSPGTGRQEPDTQYF | TGTGCCAGCAGCCCCGGGACAGGGAGGCAAGAGCCAGATACGCAGTATTTT | TRBJ2-3 | TRBV7-9 | TRBD1 | .
CASGQGAKTEAFF | TGTGCCAGCGGCCAGGGGGCGAAGACTGAAGCTTTCTTT | TRBJ1-1 | TRBV7-2 | TRBD1 | .
CASSLGTSGHRTYNEQFF | TGTGCCAGCAGCTTAGGGACTAGCGGGCACCGGACCTACAATGAGCAGTTCTTC | TRBJ2-1 | TRBV7-2 | TRBD2 | .
CASSNQVVAVDNEQFF | TGTGCCAGCAGCAACCAGGTGGTAGCGGTAGACAATGAGCAGTTCTTC | TRBJ2-1 | TRBV7-2 | . | .
CASSLTGGSYNEQFF | TGTGCCAGCAGCTTAACGGGAGGGTCCTACAATGAGCAGTTCTTC | TRBJ2-1 | TRBV7-3 | TRBD2 | .
CASRYRGSRSQYF | TGTGCCAGCAGGTACCGGGGGTCTCGGTCGCAGTATTTT | TRBJ2-3 | TRBV7-2 | . | .
CASSLSGSPSYEQYF | TGTGCCAGCAGCTTATCGGGTTCTCCCTCCTACGAGCAGTACTTC | TRBJ2-7 | TRBV7-2 | . | .
CASSFLTGGSGETQYF | TGTGCCAGCAGTTTCCTGACAGGGGGCTCAGGAGAGACCCAGTACTTC | TRBJ2-5 | TRBV28 | TRBD1 | .
CASSLALAGASNSPLHF | TGTGCCAGCAGCTTAGCGCTGGCGGGGGCATCAAATTCACCCCTCCACTTT | TRBJ1-6 | TRBV7-8 | . | once
CASRTGEMGYTF | TGTGCCAGCAGAACAGGGGAAATGGGCTACACCTTC | TRBJ1-2 | TRBV2 | TRBD1 | .
CASSPTGIFTDTQYF | TGTGCCAGCAGCCCGACAGGGATCTTCACAGATACGCAGTATTTT | TRBJ2-3 | TRBV6-4 | TRBD1 | .
CSARDGYEQYF | TGCAGTGCTAGAGACGGGTACGAGCAGTACTTC | TRBJ2-7 | TRBV20-1 | . | .